The 13 T cell receptor beta chains given below trace back to one sample, sequenced in a study of CD8+ T cells in alopecia areata. cDNA serving as the sequencing template came from extracted, reverse transcribed RNA. Profiled with immunoSEQ multiplex PCR; TCRdb holds only in-frame clones, not every one. Of 110,000 to 150,000 clones listed, 50% to 65% are singletons. This sample's treatment: oral pan-JAK inhibitor, 5-10 mg twice daily. The sequences come from CD8+ T cells sorted from blood, collected at week 4, from a patient treated with tofacitinib. All receptors derive from a human donor with alopecia areata.

The chain has TRBV29-1 and TRBJ1-1; the D gene is possibly TRBD1 (5 bases). The CDR3 runs to 14 residues. In germline, CDR1 is SQVTM, CDR2 ANQGSEA. V lost 3 bases, J lost 0 bases, and 11 bases lay in between. In DNA form, the CDR3 reads TGCAGCGTTGAGGACGGGGGGATGAACACTGAAGCTTTCTTT. It codes for CSVEDGGMNTEAFF.

The gene calls are TRBV5-6 and TRBJ1-1; 7 bases match TRBD1. Germline assignment: CDR1 SGHDT and CDR2 YYEEEE. The CDR3 has 12 amino acids. Germline trimming cut 4 bases from V and 6 bases from J; bases unmatched to any gene: 3. CDR3 DNA: TGTGCCAGCAGCGGGGACAGCGCTGAAGCTTTCTTT. As protein: CASSGDSAEAFF.

In its sample, this clone was seen a few times. The chain carries TRBV7-8 and TRBJ1-2, with D unclear. The CDR3 is 15 amino acids. The V gene lost 5 bases and the J gene lost 1 base, with 14 bases spanning the gap. Germline-derived CDR1 and CDR2 are SGHVS and FQNEAQ. CDR3 DNA: TGTGCCAGCAGCCCCACCCGGGGAGATAACTATGGCTACACCTTC. Translating it yields CASSPTRGDNYGYTF.

This rearrangement joins TRBV4-1 to TRBJ1-1, with D possibly being TRBD1 (5 bases). The CDR3 contains 14 residues. V was cut by 5 bases and J by 0 bases, with 10 bases left in between. The germline gives CDR1 MGHRA, CDR2 YSYEKL. The CDR3: CASSAQGLNTEAFF. CDR3 nucleotide sequence: TGCGCCAGCAGCGCCCAGGGACTGAACACTGAAGCTTTCTTT.

V is TRBV29-1 and J is TRBJ1-1, with unresolved D. The CDR3 has 12 residues. The germline CDR1 and CDR2 sequences are SQVTM and ANQGSEA. Trimming cost V 5 bases and J 2 bases, with 9 bases left between them. The CDR3 DNA is TGCAGCGTTCACCTGATTAACACTGAAGCTTTCTTT. Residues: CSVHLINTEAFF.

The chain links TRBV9 to TRBJ1-6; D remains unclear. There are 14 residues in the CDR3. Trimming cost V 4 bases and J 7 bases, with 12 bases left between them. The germline CDR1 and CDR2 sequences are SGDLS and YYNGEE. CDR3 sequence: CASSFGTGNSPLHF. The DNA for the CDR3 is TGTGCCAGCAGCTTCGGAACTGGGAATTCACCCCTCCACTTT. Full variable domain (outside the CDR3, taken from reference TRBV9 and TRBJ1-6): DSGVTQTPKHLITATGQRVTLRCSPRSGDLSVYWYQQSLDQGLQFLIQYYNGEERAKGNILERFSAQQFPDLHSELNLSSLELGDSALYFCASSFGTGNSPLHFGNGTRLTVT.

The sample holds one count of this clone. This chain uses TRBV2 with TRBJ2-7; 10 bases are shared with TRBD1. The CDR3 covers 13 residues. Germline assignment: CDR1 SNHLY and CDR2 FYNNEI. J was trimmed by 6 bases and V by 7 bases; bases with no gene match: 6. The CDR3 protein is CASIGQGESEQYF. The CDR3 coding sequence is TGTGCCAGCATCGGACAGGGGGAAAGCGAGCAGTACTTC.

The rearrangement links TRBV11-2 to TRBJ2-4; 8 bases are a match to TRBD1. V trimming: 0 bases; J trimming: 8 bases; junction bases outside the gene matches: 9. Germline V lookup: CDR1 SGHAT, CDR2 FQNNGV. This CDR3 spans 16 amino acids. CDR3 loop: CASSLDGAGGTDIQYF. The CDR3, as DNA: TGTGCCAGCAGCTTAGATGGGGCAGGGGGCACAGACATTCAGTACTTC.

This clone was seen just once. This rearrangement joins TRBV5-6 to TRBJ1-6; TRBD1 matches 7 bases. CDR1 and CDR2 from the germline V gene are SGHDT and YYEEEE. Trimming removed 0 bases from V and 1 base from J; junction bases left unmatched: 1. This CDR3 is 16 amino acids long. In DNA, the CDR3 is TGTGCCAGCAGCTTGGGGACAGGATCCTATAATTCACCCCTCCACTTT. Its translation: CASSLGTGSYNSPLHF.

This chain uses TRBV30 with TRBJ1-5; tentatively, D is TRBD1 (5 bases). This CDR3 contains 15 residues. V was cut by 2 bases and J by 7 bases, with 18 bases left in between. Germline CDR1 is GTSNPN and CDR2 is SVGIG (reference sequence). The CDR3 DNA follows: TGTGCCTGGAGTCTGGCAGGGCGAGTCGAACAGCCCCAGCATTTT. Residues: CAWSLAGRVEQPQHF.

The rearrangement uses TRBV19 and TRBJ2-3; no clear D gene. Germline CDR1 reads LNHDA; CDR2 reads SQIVND (reference sequence). The CDR3 is 13 residues long. Trimming took off 1 base at V and 4 bases at J, with 6 bases between the two ends. This CDR3 reads CASSIVPADTQYF. Written as DNA, the CDR3 is TGTGCCAGTAGTATAGTACCAGCAGATACGCAGTATTTT. Based on the CDR3 plus reference TRBV19 and TRBJ2-3, the full variable domain is DGGITQSPKYLFRKEGQNVTLSCEQNLNHDAMYWYRQDPGQGLRLIYYSQIVNDFQKGDIAEGYSVSREKKESFPLTVTSAQKNPTAFYLCASSIVPADTQYFGPGTRLTVL.

The chain couples TRBV9 to TRBJ1-2, with TRBD1 matching 9 bases. There are 18 residues in the CDR3. Trimming at V came to 2 bases and at J to 0 bases, leaving 11 bases not matched to a gene. Germline CDR1 and CDR2: SGDLS and YYNGEE. For the CDR3, the DNA is TGTGCCAGCAGCGTCTCCCGGACCGGGACAGGGACTAACTATGGCTACACCTTC. It yields the protein CASSVSRTGTGTNYGYTF.

The CDR3 here is CASSLAPESYEQYF. The CDR3, as DNA: TGTGCCAGCAGCCTAGCCCCGGAATCCTACGAGCAGTACTTC. The J gene is TRBJ2-7, the V gene TRBV13; D perhaps matches TRBD2 (5 bases). The germline V gene has CDR1 PRHDT and CDR2 FYEKMQ (reference sequence). This CDR3 comprises 14 residues. The V end was cut by 5 bases, the J end by 1 base, with 12 bases between.